This passage covers 30 T cell receptor beta chains from one sample sequenced in a study of T-cell reconstitution after alpha-beta-depleted transplantation in children. The TCRbeta library was prepared with unique molecular identifiers. TCRdb itself ran the PCR reads through MiXCR, one entry per CDR3 protein. The sample includes nearly 400,000 distinct CDR3 sequences, around 20% of them seen just once. This sample comprised PBMCs from the stem cell graft donor, obtained from the stem cell graft. These receptors were obtained from a human donor who donated a stem cell graft to a child with acute myeloid leukemia.

This chain connects TRBV15 to TRBJ1-2, with unresolved D. Germline CDR1 reads LNHNV; CDR2 reads YYDKDF (reference sequence). V dropped 0 bases and J dropped 2 bases, with 7 bases sitting between them. The CDR3 is made up of 14 amino acids. As DNA, the CDR3 is TGTGCCACCAGCAGAGATGGGGAGAACTATGGCTACACCTTC. Translating gives CATSRDGENYGYTF.

The chain joins TRBV2 to TRBJ2-1, with 16 positions matching TRBD2. The V gene's germline CDR1 is SNHLY and CDR2 FYNNEI. The CDR3 is 18 residues long. J gave up 0 bases and V 9 bases, and 8 bases lay outside the gene matches. The CDR3 spells CASKGTSGRASSYNEQFF. CDR3 nucleotides: TGTGCCAGTAAAGGGACTAGCGGGAGGGCTAGCTCCTACAATGAGCAGTTCTTC. The entire variable domain, with the rest obtained from reference TRBV2 and TRBJ2-1, is as follows: EPEVTQTPSHQVTQMGQEVILRCVPISNHLYFYWYRQILGQKVEFLVSFYNNEISEKSEIFDDQFSVERPDGSNFTLKIRSTKLEDSAMYFCASKGTSGRASSYNEQFFGPGTRLTVL.

CDR3: CAIRNGLEAYEQYF. CDR3 coding DNA: TGTGCCATCAGAAATGGACTAGAGGCGTACGAGCAGTACTTC. The chain employs TRBV10-3 and TRBJ2-7, with TRBD2 matching over 7 bases. The CDR3 sequence is 14 residues long. V trimming: 6 bases; J trimming: 4 bases; junction bases outside the gene matches: 9. Per the germline V gene, CDR1 is ENHRY and CDR2 is SYGVKD.

This clonotype was found many times. The chain is built from TRBV29-1 and TRBJ2-3; D is uncertain. V shed 8 bases and J shed 2 bases, with 17 bases lying between them. This CDR3 region has 14 residues. Germline loops: CDR1 SQVTM, CDR2 ANQGSEA. The CDR3 loop is CSSRRVILTDTQYF. DNA for the CDR3: TGCAGCTCTCGACGGGTCATACTCACAGATACGCAGTATTTT.

The chain uses TRBV9 and TRBJ2-1, with D maybe TRBD1 (5 bases). Germline assignment: CDR1 SGDLS and CDR2 YYNGEE. The CDR3 loop spans 17 amino acids. Trimming cost V 3 bases and J 0 bases, with 16 bases left between them. CDR3 sequence (DNA): TGTGCCAGCAGCGCCACACCAAACAGGTACTCCTACAATGAGCAGTTCTTC. Translation gives CASSATPNRYSYNEQFF. The full variable domain, in which reference TRBV9 and TRBJ2-1 provide the parts outside the CDR3, is DSGVTQTPKHLITATGQRVTLRCSPRSGDLSVYWYQQSLDQGLQFLIQYYNGEERAKGNILERFSAQQFPDLHSELNLSSLELGDSALYFCASSATPNRYSYNEQFFGPGTRLTVL.

This clonotype appeared many times. The chain employs TRBV20-1 and TRBJ2-7; 14 nucleotides match TRBD2. V dropped 6 bases and J dropped 5; count of bases not matched to a gene: 3. In germline, CDR1 is DFQATT, CDR2 SNEGSKA (reference sequence). The CDR3 sequence is 13 residues long. CDR3 bases: TGCAGTGCCCCGGGACTAGCGGGAGACGAGCAGTACTTC. Translated: CSAPGLAGDEQYF.

This chain links TRBV4-1 with TRBJ2-6; D not resolved. The CDR3 is made up of 16 amino acids. Trimming stripped 2 bases from V and 1 base from J, with 9 bases between. Per germline, CDR1 MGHRA and CDR2 YSYEKL. CDR3 loop: CASSQPGGSGANVLTF. DNA of the CDR3: TGCGCCAGCAGCCAACCAGGTGGATCTGGGGCCAACGTCCTGACTTTC.

This clonotype was observed many times. The chain joins TRBV4-3 to TRBJ2-1; TRBD2 matches at 12 bases. The CDR3 contains 15 residues. Trimming cost V 4 bases and J 6 bases; bases outside gene matches: 4. CDR1 is LGHNA, CDR2 YSLEER, per germline. CDR3 coding DNA: TGCGCCAGCAGCCGAGGACTAGCGGGAACCAATGAGCAGTTCTTC. Protein product: CASSRGLAGTNEQFF.

This clonotype showed up many times. The chain recombines TRBV7-2 with TRBJ2-7; D gene unclear. Germline CDR1 reads SGHTA; CDR2 reads FQGNSA. Trimming took off 2 bases at V and 6 bases at J, with 8 bases between the two ends. The CDR3 totals 12 residues. The CDR3 DNA follows: TGTGCCAGCAGCTTATATCCGCCCGAGCAGTACTTC. Translated, it gives CASSLYPPEQYF.

V usage is TRBV6-5 and J usage is TRBJ1-5; no reliable D call. CDR3 length: 13 amino acids. Germline V gene lookup returns CDR1 MNHEY and CDR2 SVGAGI. V gave up 2 bases and J gave up 1 base, with 3 bases separating them. CDR3 sequence (DNA): TGTGCCAGCAGTTACCGGAGCAATCAGCCCCAGCATTTT. Translating gives CASSYRSNQPQHF.

The chain has TRBV5-1 and TRBJ2-3; D may be TRBD2 (6 bases). With 4 bases removed from V and 4 bases from J, the gap between germline ends came to 13 bases. Germline V gene sequence: CDR1 SGHRS, CDR2 YFSETQ. This CDR3 is 14 amino acids long. This CDR3 reads CASSPRLGPDTQYF. In DNA, the CDR3 is TGCGCCAGCAGCCCTAGACTAGGCCCAGATACGCAGTATTTT.

This clonotype was observed many times. The genes are TRBV20-1 and TRBJ2-3; no firm D call. V was pared by 8 bases and J by 1 base, with 7 bases between. Germline-derived CDR1 and CDR2 are DFQATT and SNEGSKA (reference sequence). This CDR3 comprises 11 residues. This CDR3 is CSLPRTDTQYF. CDR3 DNA: TGCAGTCTTCCCCGCACAGATACGCAGTATTTT.

This clonotype came up many times. The J gene is TRBJ2-5, the V gene TRBV27; 9 nucleotides agree with TRBD1. V lost 9 bases to trimming and J lost 1 base; unmatched junction nucleotides: 0. CDR1 is MNHEY and CDR2 is SMNVEV in the germline V gene (reference sequence). This CDR3 region has 12 residues. CDR3 coding DNA: TGTGCCAGGACAGGGGGCCAAGAGACCCAGTACTTC. Its translation is CARTGGQETQYF.

This clonotype was counted ten times or more. V and J are TRBV20-1 and TRBJ2-7; D gene ambiguous. With 6 bases removed from V and 3 bases from J, the gap between germline ends came to 6 bases. Germline CDR1 is DFQATT and CDR2 is SNEGSKA (reference sequence). This CDR3 comprises 10 residues. The CDR3 spells CSAQSYEQYF. CDR3 DNA: TGCAGTGCCCAAAGCTACGAGCAGTACTTC.

This clonotype has at least ten counts. In DNA form, the CDR3 reads TGTGCCAGCAGCCCTAAAGCGGGAGGGTACAATGAGCAGTTCTTC. Translating it yields CASSPKAGGYNEQFF. This chain links TRBV7-9 with TRBJ2-1; TRBD2 agrees at 10 bases. J was trimmed by 4 bases and V by 5 bases; bases with no gene match: 5. Germline CDR1 SEHNR, CDR2 FQNEAQ (reference sequence). The CDR3 totals 15 residues.

The sample holds many counts of this clonotype. The gene calls are TRBV13 and TRBJ2-1; TRBD2 matches at 9 bases. Germline lookup yields CDR1 PRHDT and CDR2 FYEKMQ (reference sequence). The CDR3 contains 15 residues. Germline trimming cut 6 bases from V and 5 bases from J; bases unmatched to any gene: 8. The CDR3 reads CASRSWREGNNEQFF. The CDR3 DNA reads TGTGCCAGCAGGTCTTGGCGGGAGGGGAACAATGAGCAGTTCTTC.

In this sample, this clonotype turned up many times. The J gene is TRBJ2-3, the V gene TRBV20-1; possible D gene TRBD2, 6 bases. Trimming stripped 6 bases from V and 6 bases from J, with 16 bases between. This CDR3 contains 13 residues. CDR1 is DFQATT and CDR2 is SNEGSKA in the germline V gene (reference sequence). Here the CDR3 reads CSAWRDTEDTQYF. CDR3 nucleotides: TGCAGTGCATGGAGGGATACGGAGGATACGCAGTATTTT.

This clonotype was observed a few times. V and J are TRBV5-4 and TRBJ2-5; a weak D match, TRBD2 (6 bases). Trimming left V 5 bases short and J 1 base short, with 9 bases between. The length of the CDR3 is 13 residues. The germline gives CDR1 SGHNT, CDR2 YYREEE (reference sequence). Written as DNA, the CDR3 is TGTGCCAGCAGAAAGGGACTCCAAGAGACCCAGTACTTC. It codes for CASRKGLQETQYF.

In its sample, this clonotype was seen many times. The J gene is TRBJ2-7, the V gene TRBV12-3 or TRBV12-4; 8 nucleotides line up with TRBD1. Unmatched junction bases numbered 2, after V lost 3 bases and J lost 1 base. The CDR3 totals 14 residues. CDR3 nucleotide sequence: TGTGCCAGCAGTTTGCAGGGGGCTTCCTACGAGCAGTACTTC. It translates to CASSLQGASYEQYF.

This clonotype has only a few counts. The chain couples TRBV12-3 or TRBV12-4 to TRBJ2-1; 12 nucleotides line up with TRBD2. The CDR3 length is 17 residues. V was pared by 6 bases and J by 4 bases, with 10 bases of the junction left unmatched. Here the CDR3 DNA reads TGTGCCAGCAGCGGACTAGCGGGAAGGGGCTTATACAATGAGCAGTTCTTC. This encodes CASSGLAGRGLYNEQFF.

This clonotype was observed a handful of times. V and J are TRBV10-3 and TRBJ2-3; D is possibly TRBD1 (6 bases). CDR3 length equals 15 residues. Germline V lookup: CDR1 ENHRY, CDR2 SYGVKD. Between the trimmed V and J ends, which lost 6 bases and 2 bases, there was a span of 15 bases. The CDR3 loop is CAIRNITGPTDTQYF. The CDR3 DNA follows: TGTGCCATCAGAAATATAACAGGGCCCACAGATACGCAGTATTTT.

This clonotype was counted at least ten times. The chain combines TRBV20-1 with TRBJ2-2, with a possible D match to TRBD2 (6 bases). Germline-derived CDR1 and CDR2 are DFQATT and SNEGSKA (reference sequence). Trimming cost V 6 bases and J 0 bases, with 17 bases left between them. The CDR3 length is 16 residues. In DNA, the CDR3 is TGCAGTGCGCACCTATTCGGGAGATCGAACACCGGGGAGCTGTTTTTT. This codes for CSAHLFGRSNTGELFF.

The chain employs TRBV4-2 and TRBJ2-1; TRBD2 matches at 8 bases. Germline assignment: CDR1 LGHNA and CDR2 YNFKEQ. The CDR3 sequence is 17 residues long. The J segment lost 0 bases and the V segment lost 2 bases, leaving 6 bases of the junction unmatched. CDR3 DNA: TGTGCCAGCAGCCAATCCCATAGCGGGAACTCCTACAATGAGCAGTTCTTC. Protein sequence: CASSQSHSGNSYNEQFF.

The chain recombines TRBV6-5 with TRBJ1-2, with no clear D. Between the trimmed V and J ends, which lost 0 bases and 4 bases, there was a span of 12 bases. CDR3 size: 15 residues. The germline CDR1 and CDR2 sequences are MNHEY and SVGAGI. CDR3 coding DNA: TGTGCCAGCAGTTACTCGGGCAGTAACCTCTATGGCTACACCTTC. It specifies CASSYSGSNLYGYTF.

This chain connects TRBV4-1 to TRBJ2-7; 11 bases line up with TRBD1. V lost 3 bases and J lost 10; bases outside the gene matches: 17. CDR1 MGHRA and CDR2 YSYEKL come from the germline V gene. This CDR3 is built from 17 residues. CDR3 DNA sequence: TGCGCCAGCAGCCAGCCCCCAATCCGGGACAGGGGGTCCAGACAGTACTTC. Protein product: CASSQPPIRDRGSRQYF.

In the case of this clonotype: Being one base from a much bigger clone, this may be a read error. The V and J genes are TRBV29-1 and TRBJ1-1; weak D call: TRBD1 (5 bases). The CDR3 is 8 amino acids. CDR1 and CDR2 from the germline V gene are SQVTM and ANQGSEA. In nucleotides, the CDR3 is TGCAGCGTTGGAGGGGCTTACTTT. This sequence encodes CSVGGAYF.

This chain joins TRBV2 and TRBJ2-7, with D possibly being TRBD1 (6 bases). The germline V and J ends were trimmed by 4 bases and 4 bases, with 17 bases remaining between them. This CDR3 is built from 15 residues. Germline V CDR1 and CDR2: SNHLY, FYNNEI. CDR3 loop: CASSAKQGSSYEQYF. Here the CDR3 DNA reads TGTGCCAGCAGTGCCAAACAGGGTTCTTCGTACGAGCAGTACTTC.

Only a few counts were recorded for this clonotype. The genes are TRBV29-1 and TRBJ2-3, with 10 bases aligning to TRBD2. Germline CDR1 reads SQVTM; CDR2 reads ANQGSEA. The CDR3 is 13 residues long. V lost 8 bases to trimming and J lost 10 bases; unmatched junction nucleotides: 12. The CDR3, as DNA: TGCAGCTCTTGCGGTCTAGCGGGAGAGCCGCAGTATTTT. Translation gives CSSCGLAGEPQYF.

This clonotype has just a few counts. The gene calls are TRBV21-1 and TRBJ2-7. TRBV21-1 is a known pseudogene. CDR3 length: 14 residues. Here the CDR3 reads CASSDATPTYEQYF. CDR3 DNA: TGTGCCAGCAGCGACGCGACACCCACCTACGAGCAGTACTTC.

This clonotype came up many times. The J gene is TRBJ2-3, the V gene TRBV4-3, with a possible D match to TRBD2 (5 bases). Germline V lookup: CDR1 LGHNA, CDR2 YSLEER. CDR3 length: 16 amino acids. The V end lost 3 bases, the J end lost 6 bases, and 19 bases lay between the germline ends. CDR3 loop: CASSQSITRNSDTQYF. The CDR3 DNA sequence: TGCGCCAGCAGCCAGAGCATAACTAGGAATTCTGATACGCAGTATTTT.